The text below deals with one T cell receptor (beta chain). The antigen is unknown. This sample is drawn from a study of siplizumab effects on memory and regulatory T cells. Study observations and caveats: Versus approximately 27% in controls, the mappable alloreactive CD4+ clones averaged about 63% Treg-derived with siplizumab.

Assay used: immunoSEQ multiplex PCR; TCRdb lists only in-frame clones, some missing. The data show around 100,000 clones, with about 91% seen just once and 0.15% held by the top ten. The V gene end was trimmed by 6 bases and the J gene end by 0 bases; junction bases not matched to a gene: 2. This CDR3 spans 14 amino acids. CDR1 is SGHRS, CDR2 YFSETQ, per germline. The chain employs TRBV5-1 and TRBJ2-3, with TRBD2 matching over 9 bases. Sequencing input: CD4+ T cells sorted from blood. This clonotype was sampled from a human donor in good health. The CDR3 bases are TGCGCCAGCAAGCGGGGGGTGAGCACAGATACGCAGTATTTT. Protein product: CASKRGVSTDTQYF.